This entry lists 4 T cell receptor beta chains sequenced from one sample in a study of blood T cell repertoires in COVID-19. Only in-frame clones appear in the TCRdb table, and some are missing; sequencing was by immunoSEQ multiplex PCR. The sample lists about 200,000 clones, over 75% occurring once. Sequencing input: peripheral blood. These receptors came from a human donor with active or convalescent COVID-19. The donor label of this sample is uncertain.

The DNA for the CDR3 is TGTGCCATGGCGAGGGGGTCCTCTGGAAACACCATATATTTT. Its translation: CAMARGSSGNTIYF. The chain uses TRBV10-3 and TRBJ1-3; TRBD1 is a possible D gene (6 bases). Germline V gives CDR1 ENHRY, CDR2 SYGVKD. V lost 9 bases and J lost 0, with 12 bases in between. CDR3 length equals 14 residues.

Only one count was recorded for this clone. The chain links TRBV6-5 to TRBJ2-7, with 7 bases matching TRBD1. Per germline, CDR1 MNHEY and CDR2 SVGAGI. The CDR3 is made up of 14 amino acids. Germline trimming cut 5 bases from V and 1 base from J; bases unmatched to any gene: 5. CDR3 DNA: TGTGCCAGCAGTCGGGACAGCCTTTCCTACGAGCAGTACTTC. The encoded protein is CASSRDSLSYEQYF.

The chain uses TRBV4-2 and TRBJ1-2; TRBD1 agrees at 7 bases. Germline CDR1 LGHNA, CDR2 YNFKEQ. The CDR3 totals 15 residues. The V and J ends lost 0 bases and 4 bases, in that order; junction bases with no gene match: 5. The DNA of the CDR3 is TGTGCCAGCAGCCAAGATAGCAGACAGGGCTATGGCTACACCTTC. Its translation: CASSQDSRQGYGYTF.

V usage is TRBV7-2 and J usage is TRBJ1-5; weak D call: TRBD1 (5 bases). The germline gives CDR1 SGHTA, CDR2 FQGNSA. Trimming took off 2 bases at V and 6 bases at J, with 14 bases between the two ends. The CDR3 length is 15 residues. The CDR3 here is CASSLLQGGVQPQHF. The CDR3 DNA reads as TGTGCCAGCAGCTTATTGCAGGGAGGGGTTCAGCCCCAGCATTTT.